The 13 T cell receptor beta chains presented below share a single source sample, sequenced in a study of blood T cell repertoires in COVID-19. The protocol was immunoSEQ multiplex PCR, while the TCRdb copy is restricted to in-frame clones and leaves out a portion. In the table there are about 120,000 clones, around two thirds of which are singletons. The specimen was peripheral blood. Source of these receptors: a woman in her 70s with acute or convalescent COVID-19.

V gene TRBV2 combines with J gene TRBJ2-2, with D possibly TRBD1 on 6 matching bases. Trimming took off 4 bases at V and 0 bases at J, with 12 bases between the two ends. The V gene's germline CDR1 is SNHLY and CDR2 FYNNEI. This CDR3 region has 16 residues. CDR3 loop: CASSGTVRTNTGELFF. In DNA, the CDR3 is TGTGCCAGCAGTGGGACAGTCCGCACGAACACCGGGGAGCTGTTTTTT.

In regard to this clone: Sequence at one end of the junction differs from germline and may be a read error. Other DNA sequences in this sample translate to the same CDR3. The chain links TRBV27 to TRBJ2-5; the D gene is possibly TRBD2 (6 bases). CDR1 is MNHEY and CDR2 is SMNVEV in the germline V gene (reference sequence). The CDR3 loop spans 17 amino acids. DNA of the CDR3: TGCGCCAGCAGTTTAAAGGGTTTTCGGGAGAAGGGGGAGACCCAGTACTTC. It is translated as CASSLKGFREKGETQYF.

This clone was recorded once. The rearrangement uses TRBV19 and TRBJ1-2; D remains ambiguous. Germline V gene sequence: CDR1 LNHDA, CDR2 SQIVND (reference sequence). This CDR3 is built from 13 residues. Deletions cut 3 bases from V and 8 bases from J, with 13 bases between. The chain's CDR3 is CASSIAGGSGYTF. CDR3 nucleotide sequence: TGTGCCAGTAGTATCGCAGGTGGGTCCGGCTACACCTTC.

This clone showed up just a few times. This chain uses TRBV5-1 with TRBJ1-2, with D tentatively TRBD1 (6 bases). Trimming removed 0 bases at V and 2 bases at J, with 17 bases between. CDR3 size: 17 residues. Per the germline V gene, CDR1 is SGHRS and CDR2 is YFSETQ. DNA of the CDR3: TGCGCCAGCAGCTTGGGCCTACAGGGTTCGCCCAACTATGGCTACACCTTC. It specifies CASSLGLQGSPNYGYTF.

The J gene is TRBJ2-3, the V gene TRBV7-9, with TRBD2 identical over 13 bases. The V segment lost 7 bases and the J segment 4 bases; nucleotides outside the gene matches: 2. There are 14 residues in the CDR3. CDR1 and CDR2 (germline): SEHNR, FQNEAQ (reference sequence). CDR3 bases: TGTGCCAGCAAACTAGCGGGGGGGCCAGATACGCAGTATTTT. It yields the protein CASKLAGGPDTQYF.

This clone was seen a few times. The CDR3 DNA reads as TGTGCCAGTAGGAGCTTGGACAGGGTTCTGAACACTGAAGCTTTCTTT. It codes for CASRSLDRVLNTEAFF. The rearrangement links TRBV19 to TRBJ1-1; 8 nucleotides match TRBD1. CDR1 LNHDA and CDR2 SQIVND come from the germline V gene (reference sequence). The trim removed 6 bases at V and 0 bases at J, leaving 9 bases unmatched. The CDR3 covers 16 residues. Full variable domain (remainder filled in from reference TRBV19 and TRBJ1-1): DGGITQSPKYLFRKEGQNVTLSCEQNLNHDAMYWYRQDPGQGLRLIYYSQIVNDFQKGDIAEGYSVSREKKESFPLTVTSAQKNPTAFYLCASRSLDRVLNTEAFFGQGTRLTVV.

The chain uses TRBV2 and TRBJ2-2, with D maybe TRBD1 (6 bases). The germline gives CDR1 SNHLY, CDR2 FYNNEI. Trimming stripped 7 bases from V and 1 base from J, with 13 bases between. The CDR3 is made up of 15 amino acids. CDR3: CASTRTGLNTGELFF. The DNA of the CDR3 is TGTGCCAGCACCAGAACAGGGTTGAACACCGGGGAGCTGTTTTTT. Full variable domain (rest looked up from reference TRBV2 and TRBJ2-2): EPEVTQTPSHQVTQMGQEVILRCVPISNHLYFYWYRQILGQKVEFLVSFYNNEISEKSEIFDDQFSVERPDGSNFTLKIRSTKLEDSAMYFCASTRTGLNTGELFFGEGSRLTVL.

The CDR3 reads CASSVAPEETYEQYF. Written as DNA, the CDR3 is TGTGCCAGCAGCGTAGCCCCCGAGGAGACTTACGAGCAGTACTTC. The genes are TRBV9 and TRBJ2-7; D is uncertain. The germline gives CDR1 SGDLS, CDR2 YYNGEE. Trimming took 0 bases from V and 4 from J, leaving 14 bases between them. The CDR3 spans 15 residues.

The chain links TRBV7-2 to TRBJ1-5, with 11 bases fitting TRBD1. In germline, CDR1 is SGHTA, CDR2 FQGNSA. Trimming at V came to 5 bases and at J to 2 bases, leaving 5 bases not matched to a gene. The CDR3 sequence is 16 residues long. DNA of the CDR3: TGTGCCAGCAGCCCGGACAGGGGGCTTGGCAATCAGCCCCAGCATTTT. Translating gives CASSPDRGLGNQPQHF.

In its sample, this clone was seen once. The chain employs TRBV6-2 or TRBV6-3 and TRBJ2-1, with 15 bases aligning to TRBD2. The CDR3 consists of 15 residues. After removal of 4 bases from V and 6 bases from J, the junction contained 1 base not matched to a gene. Germline V lookup: CDR1 MNHEY, CDR2 SVGEGT. The CDR3 DNA follows: TGTGCCAGCAGTTCGGGACTAGCGGGGGGCAATGAGCAGTTCTTC. Protein: CASSSGLAGGNEQFF.

Regarding this clone: Other nucleotide sequences in the sample specify the same CDR3. This chain links TRBV19 with TRBJ1-2; no definite D call. Germline CDR1 is LNHDA and CDR2 is SQIVND (reference sequence). The CDR3 sequence is 14 residues long. V was clipped by 1 base and J by 0 bases, with 6 bases between them. This CDR3 reads CASSIAGSNYGYTF. The CDR3 region has the DNA TGTGCCAGTAGTATAGCAGGATCTAACTATGGCTACACCTTC.

The chain has TRBV21-1 and TRBJ1-6; the table's D call of TRBD1 was not tested on the DNA. TRBV21-1 is tagged as a pseudogene. The CDR3 is 18 residues long. The CDR3 sequence is CASSEAGEGQGANSPLHF. CDR3 nucleotide sequence: TGTGCCAGCAGCGAAGCCGGGGAGGGACAGGGTGCTAATTCACCCCTCCACTTT.

The chain uses TRBV30 and TRBJ2-7, with TRBD2 matching over 11 bases. Germline loops: CDR1 GTSNPN, CDR2 SVGIG (reference sequence). V was clipped by 1 base and J by 6 bases; unmatched bases: 8. This CDR3 has 15 amino acids. CDR3 loop: CAWSALAGGPSEQYF. The CDR3, as DNA: TGTGCCTGGAGTGCCCTAGCGGGAGGACCGAGCGAGCAGTACTTC.